A single sample gave rise to the 24 T cell receptor beta chains below, sequenced in a study of T cell responses to AZD1222 COVID-19 vaccine. Profiling relied on immunoSEQ multiplex PCR, and the TCRdb table lists in-frame clones only, not all of them. The data hold approximately 150,000 clones, with 90% observed a single time. The sample was peripheral blood, taken 28 days after the second AZD1222 dose. The receptors here all came from an adult who received the AZD1222 COVID-19 vaccine.

This clone was recorded once. The chain carries TRBV7-8 and TRBJ1-6; 8 bases align to TRBD1. This CDR3 spans 16 amino acids. The V gene end was trimmed by 1 base and the J gene end by 11 bases; junction bases not matched to a gene: 10. Germline values: CDR1 SGHVS, CDR2 FQNEAQ. Here the CDR3 reads CASSLVTGQGRAPLHF. The DNA for the CDR3 is TGTGCCAGCAGCTTAGTTACCGGACAGGGAAGGGCACCCCTCCACTTT.

V and J are TRBV4-1 and TRBJ1-6; D possibly corresponds to TRBD1 (6 bases). The CDR3 extends over 16 amino acids. Germline lookup yields CDR1 MGHRA and CDR2 YSYEKL. The V and J ends lost 10 bases and 3 bases respectively, with 19 bases between them. The CDR3 here is CATTRQVGDYNSPLHF. CDR3 bases: TGCGCCACCACCAGACAGGTCGGGGACTATAATTCACCCCTCCACTTT.

The sample holds a few counts of this clone. This rearrangement joins TRBV5-5 to TRBJ1-2; no clear D. CDR3 length: 14 amino acids. Trimming cost V 1 base and J 7 bases, with 14 bases left between them. CDR1 is SGHKS, CDR2 YYEKEE, per germline (reference sequence). Written as DNA, the CDR3 is TGTGCCAGCAGCTTGAATTTAGCCAGTCTTGGCTACACCTTC. It translates to CASSLNLASLGYTF.

The gene calls are TRBV7-2 and TRBJ2-2; D is unresolved. V dropped 0 bases and J dropped 5 bases, with 7 bases sitting between them. CDR1 and CDR2 (germline): SGHTA, FQGNSA. CDR3 length: 14 amino acids. CDR3 in DNA: TGTGCCAGCAGCTTAGCGGCTGGAACCGGGGAGCTGTTTTTT. Amino acids: CASSLAAGTGELFF.

V usage is TRBV18 and J usage is TRBJ2-7; possibly TRBD1 or TRBD2 for D (6 bases each). Per germline, CDR1 KGHSH and CDR2 LQKENI. This CDR3 has 17 residues. The V end lost 2 bases, the J end lost 5 bases, and 22 bases lay between the germline ends. The CDR3 DNA reads as TGTGCCAGCTCACCATCGGGGGCCGGGTCAGCCATCCACGAGCAGTACTTC. Amino acids: CASSPSGAGSAIHEQYF.

The chain couples TRBV7-9 to TRBJ1-5; TRBD1 aligns across 9 bases. The CDR3 extends over 18 amino acids. Per germline, CDR1 SEHNR and CDR2 FQNEAQ (reference sequence). After removal of 4 bases from V and 5 bases from J, the junction contained 15 bases not matched to a gene. DNA of the CDR3: TGTGCCAGCAGCTCCGGGACAGGGAACGAGGAAGCCGATCAGCCCCAGCATTTT. It encodes CASSSGTGNEEADQPQHF.

This rearrangement joins TRBV13 to TRBJ1-6, with D unresolved. The germline V and J ends were trimmed by 0 bases and 7 bases, with 10 bases remaining between them. The germline CDR1 and CDR2 sequences are PRHDT and FYEKMQ (reference sequence). The CDR3 spans 15 residues. CDR3 loop: CASSLGEGRNSPLHF. CDR3 nucleotides: TGTGCCAGCAGCTTAGGAGAGGGCAGGAATTCACCCCTCCACTTT.

The V call is TRBV7-2, the J call TRBJ2-3; 9 bases match TRBD2. With 7 bases clipped from V and 6 bases from J, the junction kept 11 bases outside the gene matches. CDR1 and CDR2 from the germline V gene are SGHTA and FQGNSA. The CDR3 totals 15 residues. CDR3: CASTLPAGGFDTQYF. CDR3 in DNA: TGTGCCAGCACCCTCCCAGCGGGAGGTTTTGATACGCAGTATTTT.

The rearrangement joins TRBV7-9 to TRBJ2-5; maybe TRBD1 (5 bases). This CDR3 contains 14 residues. Germline CDR1 and CDR2: SEHNR and FQNEAQ (reference sequence). V was clipped by 2 bases and J by 2 bases, with 9 bases between them. This chain's CDR3 is CASSLMQGQETQYF. CDR3 in DNA: TGTGCCAGCAGCTTAATGCAGGGTCAAGAGACCCAGTACTTC.

This clone was recorded only once. CDR3 sequence: CASSSWGGPTNEKLFF. DNA for the CDR3: TGCGCCAGCAGCTCCTGGGGGGGTCCAACTAATGAAAAACTGTTTTTT. The rearrangement joins TRBV5-1 to TRBJ1-4, with a possible D match to TRBD1 (5 bases). CDR3 length: 16 amino acids. CDR1 is SGHRS and CDR2 is YFSETQ in the germline V gene. The ends were cut back, 3 bases at V and 0 bases at J, with 12 bases in the middle.

The chain uses TRBV6-5 and TRBJ2-1; 9 bases line up with TRBD1. The CDR3 is made up of 14 amino acids. V was pared by 6 bases and J by 2 bases, with 2 bases of the junction left unmatched. Germline CDR1 MNHEY, CDR2 SVGAGI. The CDR3 here is CASSDRGAYNEQFF. For the CDR3, the DNA is TGTGCCAGCAGCGACAGGGGGGCCTACAATGAGCAGTTCTTC.

The chain uses TRBV18 and TRBJ1-2; D unclear. Trimming shortened V by 2 bases and J by 7 bases, and 20 bases separated the two germline ends. From germline, CDR1 is KGHSH and CDR2 LQKENI. The CDR3 runs 16 residues. The CDR3 loop is CASSPDLDRQRRGYTF. DNA of the CDR3: TGTGCCAGCTCACCAGATTTGGATAGGCAAAGGCGTGGCTACACCTTC. The complete variable domain, with remaining parts taken from reference TRBV18 and TRBJ1-2, reads NAGVMQNPRHLVRRRGQEARLRCSPMKGHSHVYWYRQLPEEGLKFMVYLQKENIIDESGMPKERFSAEFPKEGPSILRIQQVVRGDSAAYFCASSPDLDRQRRGYTFGSGTRLTVV.

V usage is TRBV30 and J usage is TRBJ2-7; TRBD1 aligns across 11 bases. CDR1 is GTSNPN, CDR2 SVGIG, per germline (reference sequence). There are 13 residues in the CDR3. V shed 3 bases, J shed 5 bases, and the junction held 3 bases outside the gene matches. The CDR3 reads CAWSRGQGDEQYF. CDR3 DNA sequence: TGTGCCTGGAGCCGGGGACAGGGGGACGAGCAGTACTTC.

This chain joins TRBV28 and TRBJ1-2, with D unclear. The CDR3 sequence is 12 residues long. V dropped 3 bases and J dropped 5 bases, with 7 bases sitting between them. CDR1 and CDR2 from the germline V gene are MDHEN and SYDVKM. CDR3 coding DNA: TGTGCCAGCAGTTTGGTGCAGTATGGCTACACCTTC. It yields the protein CASSLVQYGYTF.

The rearrangement links TRBV7-2 to TRBJ1-2, with D perhaps TRBD1 (6 bases). The V end was cut by 5 bases, the J end by 4 bases, with 14 bases between. There are 14 residues in the CDR3. From germline, CDR1 is SGHTA and CDR2 FQGNSA. CDR3 DNA sequence: TGTGCCAGCAGCCGTGATCGGACAGCCTATGGCTACACCTTC. Encoded protein: CASSRDRTAYGYTF.

The rearrangement links TRBV5-4 to TRBJ1-6; TRBD1 matches at 7 bases. Germline V gene lookup returns CDR1 SGHNT and CDR2 YYREEE (reference sequence). V was pared by 2 bases and J by 6 bases, with 2 bases of the junction left unmatched. This CDR3 has 14 residues. For the CDR3, the DNA is TGTGCCAGCAGCTTTAGGGACAGTAATTCACCCCTCCACTTT. Translation gives CASSFRDSNSPLHF.

The chain recombines TRBV7-2 with TRBJ2-1; 8 bases fit TRBD2. The CDR3 covers 15 residues. Per the germline V gene, CDR1 is SGHTA and CDR2 is FQGNSA. V dropped 2 bases and J dropped 4; count of bases not matched to a gene: 4. The CDR3, as DNA: TGTGCCAGCAGCTTAACTAGCGGACCTTACAATGAGCAGTTCTTC. Encoded protein: CASSLTSGPYNEQFF. The entire variable domain, with the rest obtained from reference TRBV7-2 and TRBJ2-1, is as follows: GAGVSQSPSNKVTEKGKDVELRCDPISGHTALYWYRQSLGQGLEFLIYFQGNSAPDKSGLPSDRFSAERTGGSVSTLTIQRTQQEDSAVYLCASSLTSGPYNEQFFGPGTRLTVL.

The chain is built from TRBV9 and TRBJ2-3; perhaps TRBD2 as D (5 bases). The V gene lost 6 bases and the J gene lost 9 bases, with 14 bases spanning the gap. CDR3 length equals 12 residues. Germline CDR1 and CDR2: SGDLS and YYNGEE. CDR3 bases: TGTGCCAGCAACCTTCCGGAGGACACGCAGTATTTT. Translating gives CASNLPEDTQYF. The entire variable domain, with the rest obtained from reference TRBV9 and TRBJ2-3, is as follows: DSGVTQTPKHLITATGQRVTLRCSPRSGDLSVYWYQQSLDQGLQFLIQYYNGEERAKGNILERFSAQQFPDLHSELNLSSLELGDSALYFCASNLPEDTQYFGPGTRLTVL.

V and J are TRBV6-1 and TRBJ1-2; D uncertain. The CDR3 spans 15 residues. Trimming shortened V by 0 bases and J by 4 bases, and 12 bases separated the two germline ends. The germline gives CDR1 MNHNS, CDR2 SASEGT. The CDR3: CASSEASQRAYGYTF. CDR3 DNA: TGTGCCAGCAGTGAAGCTTCACAGAGAGCCTATGGCTACACCTTC.

In its sample, this clone was seen a few times. The chain carries TRBV14 and TRBJ2-7; D remains ambiguous. Germline lookup yields CDR1 SGHDN and CDR2 FVKESK. The CDR3 is 11 amino acids. Trimming pared 1 base from V and 6 bases from J, leaving 4 bases between. The CDR3 sequence is CASSQVSEQYF. The CDR3 DNA sequence: TGTGCCAGCAGCCAAGTTAGCGAGCAGTACTTC. Full variable domain (rest looked up from reference TRBV14 and TRBJ2-7): EAGVTQFPSHSVIEKGQTVTLRCDPISGHDNLYWYRRVMGKEIKFLLHFVKESKQDESGMPNNRFLAERTGGTYSTLKVQPAELEDSGVYFCASSQVSEQYFGPGTRLTVT.

V usage is TRBV5-1 and J usage is TRBJ1-4; D possibly corresponds to TRBD1 (5 bases). The CDR3 has 14 amino acids. V was pared by 5 bases and J by 6 bases, with 14 bases between. Per germline, CDR1 SGHRS and CDR2 YFSETQ. CDR3 protein: CASRGQPTDEKLFF. For the CDR3, the DNA is TGCGCCAGCAGGGGGCAACCCACGGATGAAAAACTGTTTTTT.

This sequence joins TRBV13 and TRBJ1-2; D ambiguous. Germline V lookup: CDR1 PRHDT, CDR2 FYEKMQ (reference sequence). This CDR3 region has 13 residues. V lost 3 bases, J lost 3 bases, and 8 bases lay in between. The CDR3 sequence is CASSLASDYGYTF. CDR3 DNA: TGTGCCAGCAGCTTGGCCAGTGACTATGGCTACACCTTC.

The chain employs TRBV19 and TRBJ1-2, with 7 nucleotides matching TRBD1. The CDR3 consists of 12 residues. Germline lookup yields CDR1 LNHDA and CDR2 SQIVND (reference sequence). The V segment lost 11 bases and the J segment 4 bases; nucleotides outside the gene matches: 7. The DNA for the CDR3 is TGTGCCTCACAGGGGAGGATCTATGGCTACACCTTC. Amino acid sequence: CASQGRIYGYTF. The full variable domain, with the rest looked up from reference TRBV19 and TRBJ1-2, is DGGITQSPKYLFRKEGQNVTLSCEQNLNHDAMYWYRQDPGQGLRLIYYSQIVNDFQKGDIAEGYSVSREKKESFPLTVTSAQKNPTAFYLCASQGRIYGYTFGSGTRLTVV.

This chain links TRBV7-9 with TRBJ1-2, with D possibly matching TRBD1 (5 bases). Trimming shortened V by 5 bases and J by 13 bases, and 20 bases separated the two germline ends. Germline values: CDR1 SEHNR, CDR2 FQNEAQ (reference sequence). The CDR3 has 13 residues. DNA of the CDR3: TGTGCCAGCAGCCGGGGGGATTCGGGGACTTGCACCTTC. This sequence encodes CASSRGDSGTCTF. The full variable domain, rest sourced from reference TRBV7-9 and TRBJ1-2, is DTGVSQNPRHKITKRGQNVTFRCDPISEHNRLYWYRQTLGQGPEFLTYFQNEAQLEKSRLLSDRFSAERPKGSFSTLEIQRTEQGDSAMYLCASSRGDSGTCTFGSGTRLTVV.